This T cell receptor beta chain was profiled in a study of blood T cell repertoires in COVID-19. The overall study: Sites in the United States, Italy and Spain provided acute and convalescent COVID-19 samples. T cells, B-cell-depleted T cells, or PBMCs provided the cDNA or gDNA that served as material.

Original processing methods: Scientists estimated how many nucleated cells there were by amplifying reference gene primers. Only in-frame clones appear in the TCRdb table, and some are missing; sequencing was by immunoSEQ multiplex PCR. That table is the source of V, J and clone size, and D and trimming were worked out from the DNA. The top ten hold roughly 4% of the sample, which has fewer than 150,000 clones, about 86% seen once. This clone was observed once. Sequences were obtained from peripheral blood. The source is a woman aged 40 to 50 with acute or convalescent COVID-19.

CDR3 loop: CASSQDRGVGSPLHF. The CDR3 DNA sequence: TGCGCCAGCAGCCAAGACAGGGGTGTAGGATCACCCCTCCACTTT. This chain joins TRBV4-3 and TRBJ1-6, with D tentatively TRBD1 (6 bases). This CDR3 has 15 amino acids. The ends were cut back, 0 bases at V and 10 bases at J, with 13 bases in the middle. Germline CDR1 LGHNA, CDR2 YSLEER.